Sequencing of this TCR beta chain was carried out in a study of CD8+CD57+ T cells in acquired aplastic anemia. Whole-study context: Sorted CD4+ and CD8+ cells yielded about 3 ug of DNA on average. Approximately 9.9 million reads, on average, were obtained for CD4+ cells from healthy donors. General observations from the study: Nearly 30 was the count of CD8+ CDR3 sequences that patients shared with controls. Patients and controls were not found to differ significantly in CD8+ Simpson's diversity.

This clonotype was seen more than once but under ten times. Its specificity is not known. The study profiled TCR beta VDJ and CDR3 using genomic DNA as template. Each CDR3 protein gets one entry after TCRdb re-called the reads with MiXCR. This table holds about 190,000 distinct CDR3 sequences, around 59% found once. The CDR3 runs to 21 residues. Germline CDR1 and CDR2: MNHEY and SVGEGT. With 1 base removed from V and 8 bases from J, the gap between germline ends came to 33 bases. The V and J genes are TRBV6-2 or TRBV6-3 and TRBJ2-1; D tentatively reads TRBD1 or TRBD2 (6 bases each). This clonotype was sampled from a human donor in good health, serving as a control. Sequenced sample: sorted CD4+, CD8+, or CD8+CD57+ T cells (not recorded which) from PBMCs. The CDR3 bases are TGTGCCAGCAGTTACTTTCGCCGGCAGGGGAGGATTTTTTTGGAGCGTGATGAGCAGTTCTTC. The encoded protein is CASSYFRRQGRIFLERDEQFF.